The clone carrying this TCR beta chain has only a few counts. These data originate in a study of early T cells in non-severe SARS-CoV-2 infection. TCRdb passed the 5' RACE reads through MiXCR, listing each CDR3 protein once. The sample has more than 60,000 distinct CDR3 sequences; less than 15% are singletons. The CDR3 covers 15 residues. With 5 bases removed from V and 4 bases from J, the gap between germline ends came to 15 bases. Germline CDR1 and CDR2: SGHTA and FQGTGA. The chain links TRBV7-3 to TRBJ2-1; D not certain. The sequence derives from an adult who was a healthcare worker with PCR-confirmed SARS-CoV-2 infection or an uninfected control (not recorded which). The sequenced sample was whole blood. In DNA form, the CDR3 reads TGTGCCAGCAGCCTCAGTCGCCTAGAGTACAATGAGCAGTTCTTC. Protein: CASSLSRLEYNEQFF.